The 10 T cell receptor beta chains listed next were all sequenced from one sample in a study of early stage breast cancer tumors. The table came from immunoSEQ multiplex PCR; TCRdb's copy has only in-frame clones and leaves some out. The data contain roughly 30,000 clones, roughly four fifths of them singletons. The sequenced material came from breast tumor tissue. The receptors were sampled from a person aged 25 to 45 with breast cancer.

This clone was detected once. As DNA, the CDR3 is TGCGCCAGCAGTGAGAGGCTAGCGGGAGAGCAGTTCTTC. This encodes CASSERLAGEQFF. The chain combines TRBV10-1 with TRBJ2-1; 9 bases are a match to TRBD2. Germline CDR1 WNHNN, CDR2 SYGVQD (reference sequence). J lost 10 bases, V lost 2 bases, and 3 bases had no gene match. The CDR3 covers 13 residues.

The chain carries TRBV30 and TRBJ1-2; D is perhaps TRBD1 (6 bases). The CDR3 sequence is 14 residues long. The V gene's germline CDR1 is GTSNPN and CDR2 SVGIG (reference sequence). V lost 3 bases and J 1 base, leaving 12 bases between the germline ends. CDR3 protein: CAWRRQDLNYGYTF. The CDR3 DNA follows: TGTGCCTGGAGGCGACAGGACCTTAACTATGGCTACACCTTC.

In its sample, this clone was seen once. The chain combines TRBV19 with TRBJ1-2, with D unresolved. The V and J ends lost 0 bases and 2 bases respectively, with 7 bases between them. The CDR3 runs 14 residues. Looked up from germline, CDR1 is LNHDA and CDR2 is SQIVND (reference sequence). CDR3 bases: TGTGCCAGTAGTATAGAGGTTTCCAACTATGGCTACACCTTC. Translated, it gives CASSIEVSNYGYTF.

Only a few counts were recorded for this clone. The chain has TRBV19 and TRBJ1-1; possibly TRBD1 for D (6 bases). Germline V gene data show CDR1 as LNHDA and CDR2 as SQIVND (reference sequence). CDR3 length: 16 amino acids. V lost 3 bases, J lost 4 bases, and 18 bases lay in between. This CDR3 reads CASSMISQGYGTEAFF. The CDR3, as DNA: TGTGCCAGTAGTATGATTTCACAGGGTTACGGCACTGAAGCTTTCTTT. The full variable domain, its missing parts supplied by reference TRBV19 and TRBJ1-1, is DGGITQSPKYLFRKEGQNVTLSCEQNLNHDAMYWYRQDPGQGLRLIYYSQIVNDFQKGDIAEGYSVSREKKESFPLTVTSAQKNPTAFYLCASSMISQGYGTEAFFGQGTRLTVV.

The rearrangement joins TRBV7-9 to TRBJ1-4, with a possible D match to TRBD1 (5 bases). The CDR3 loop spans 14 amino acids. V was clipped by 5 bases and J by 7 bases, with 14 bases between them. Germline V CDR1 and CDR2: SEHNR, FQNEAQ (reference sequence). Here the CDR3 reads CASSHAGDGEKLFF. In DNA form, the CDR3 reads TGTGCCAGCAGCCATGCGGGGGACGGTGAAAAACTGTTTTTT. Drawing the rest from reference TRBV7-9 and TRBJ1-4, the complete variable domain is DTGVSQNPRHKITKRGQNVTFRCDPISEHNRLYWYRQTLGQGPEFLTYFQNEAQLEKSRLLSDRFSAERPKGSFSTLEIQRTEQGDSAMYLCASSHAGDGEKLFFGSGTQLSVL.

The genes are TRBV18 and TRBJ2-7; either TRBD1 or TRBD2 may fit D (5 bases each). V gave up 2 bases and J gave up 3 bases, with 11 bases separating them. This CDR3 comprises 14 residues. Germline values: CDR1 KGHSH, CDR2 LQKENI. The CDR3 bases are TGTGCCAGCTCACCATTCAGGGAGAACTACGAGCAGTACTTC. It yields the protein CASSPFRENYEQYF.

The V call is TRBV28, the J call TRBJ2-7, with TRBD1 identical over 7 bases. The CDR3 totals 13 residues. Unmatched junction bases numbered 9, after V lost 4 bases and J lost 9 bases. Germline CDR1 MDHEN, CDR2 SYDVKM. The CDR3 coding sequence is TGTGCCAGCAGTTCCGGGACAGCCTTGGGGCAGTACTTC. This translates into CASSSGTALGQYF.

The J gene is TRBJ2-1, the V gene TRBV11-3; 7 bases line up with TRBD2. Germline trimming cut 1 base from V and 4 bases from J; bases unmatched to any gene: 1. This CDR3 is built from 14 residues. Looked up from germline, CDR1 is SGHNT and CDR2 is YENEEA. CDR3 sequence: CASSLAGGYNEQFF. In DNA, the CDR3 is TGTGCCAGCAGCTTAGCGGGGGGATACAATGAGCAGTTCTTC.

The chain combines TRBV9 with TRBJ1-2, with 7 bases that match TRBD1. The CDR3 contains 16 residues. CDR1 is SGDLS and CDR2 is YYNGEE in the germline V gene. The J segment lost 8 bases and the V segment lost 4 bases, leaving 17 bases of the junction unmatched. CDR3 sequence (DNA): TGTGCCAGCAGCCTAAGACAGGGATGGGGGGGCCGAGGCTACACCTTC. Protein product: CASSLRQGWGGRGYTF.

J is TRBJ1-1 and V is TRBV7-9, with D maybe TRBD1 (6 bases). This CDR3 comprises 17 residues. Trimming cost V 2 bases and J 1 base, with 17 bases left between them. Germline values: CDR1 SEHNR, CDR2 FQNEAQ (reference sequence). In nucleotides, the CDR3 is TGTGCCAGCAGCTTATCCCCGGTAGGGGGGACGAACACTGAAGCTTTCTTT. Protein sequence: CASSLSPVGGTNTEAFF.